The present T cell receptor (beta chain) was sequenced within a study of OX40 agonist ivuxolimab in advanced cancers. The study in broad terms: The costimulatory receptor OX40 (CD134) was targeted by ivuxolimab, a fully human IgG2 agonistic monoclonal antibody. Of the roughly 52 dose-escalation patients, hepatocellular carcinoma was present in about 20, melanoma in roughly 15, renal cell carcinoma in 9 and head and neck cancer in 9. Patients were allowed to have had prior anti-PD-1, anti-PD-L1 or anti-CTLA-4 therapy, and approximately 40% of the dose-escalation patients had been treated with checkpoint inhibitors. The dose-escalation cohort was 82.7% male with a mean age of 60 years, ranging from roughly 23 to 80. Peripheral TCRbeta sequencing aimed to test whether ivuxolimab altered TCR sequence diversity and caused clonal T-cell expansion. Partial responses were achieved by three dose-escalation patients, of whom one had hepatocellular carcinoma and two had cutaneous melanoma. Intravenous ivuxolimab was administered to patients every 2 weeks at six dose levels: 0.01, 0.1, 0.3, 1.5, 3 and 10 mg/kg. The paper reports the monotherapy dose-escalation portion (N ≈ 52 patients) of the phase I ivuxolimab trial. General findings and caveats noted by the study authors: After ivuxolimab, expanded clones were on average more numerous among CD8+ T cells than among CD4+ T cells. In partial responders in the 0.1-3.0 mg/kg groups, normalized peripheral clonal expansion was found to be among the lowest, especially among CD8+ T cells. Low levels of normalized T-cell clonal expansion were also seen in some nonresponding patients. The antigen specificity of the peripheral T cells that underwent clonal expansion was not determined. At doses from 0.1 to 3.0 mg/kg, clonal expansion was seen in both CD4+ and CD8+ blood T cells between baseline and week 6.

Genomic DNA was extracted from sorted cells for sequencing of the TCRbeta CDR3 region. The immunoSEQ Assay was used for sequencing of TCRbeta CDR3 regions. TCRdb took this table from immuneACCESS and kept in-frame rearrangements with V and J called. Such tables lack part of the clones; where checked against another copy, unresolved V genes explain under half of the gap, and the rest is unexplained. The sample table records more than 85,000 clones; more than 70% of these occur just once. 0.25% to 0.3% of the sample is taken by the ten largest. Concerning this clone itself: Its antigen remains unidentified. Base qualities were left out, and no much larger clone turns up one base away.

Its CDR3 holds 14 amino acids, cysteine through phenylalanine. CDR3 DNA only is kept here, 42 bases in frame from base 1. The germline V gene provides CDR1 MNHNS and CDR2 SASEGT. V and J lose 1 base and 4 bases, and a span of 8 bases separates them. The trial excluded patients who had a history of autoimmune disease or who were on systemic immunosuppression. Peripheral blood for TCR sequencing was drawn from every dose cohort at baseline, at cycle 4 day 1 and at cycle 7 day 1. Samples were obtained from an open-label, multicenter, first-in-human phase I dose-escalation trial of ivuxolimab. Adults with locally advanced or metastatic melanoma, renal cell, hepatocellular, or head and neck squamous cell carcinoma were enrolled in the trial. Before TCR sequencing, CD4+ T cells and CD8+ T cells were sorted from peripheral blood as separate populations.

The clonotype comes from an adult with an advanced solid tumor such as melanoma, head and neck, liver or kidney cancer. The specimen was CD4+ or CD8+ T cells sorted from blood, collected in a trial of the OX40 agonist ivuxolimab. The chain is assembled from TRBV6-1 and TRBJ1-3; the D region possibly corresponds to TRBD1 (5 bases align). In nucleotide form, the sequence is TGTGCCAGCAGTGAAGGGGGCCTCGGAAACACCATATATTTT. It translates as CASSEGGLGNTIYF.